A few counts support the clone carrying this T cell receptor (beta chain). Antigen unknown. Being one base from a much bigger clone, this may be a read error. This specimen comes from a study of regulatory T cells in long-lasting Graves disease. Study at large: Over-5-year antithyroid drug use with positive TSH receptor antibodies defined persistent Graves' disease in the study.

Time point given: persistent/refractory GD, antithyroid drugs over 5 years with positive TRAb. TCR sequences were obtained from RNA taken from PBMCs. Criteria from the American Thyroid Association guidelines were applied to diagnose Graves' disease. The CDR3 spans 17 residues. Looked up from germline, CDR1 is SGHAT and CDR2 is FQNNGV. The study's findings and limits: Gene preferences differed: TRBV28, TRBJ1-2, TRBJ2-5 in persistent cases. Not thyroid tissue but only peripheral blood was studied.

CDR3 regions were amplified by Arm-PCR using iRepertoire HTBI primers to build TCR beta libraries. TCRdb called the multiplex PCR reads again in MiXCR, with one record for every CDR3 protein. The table records more than 300,000 distinct CDR3 sequences, about 19% of them present only once. The chain has TRBV11-2 and TRBJ1-6, with TRBD1 matching over 7 bases. The sample was peripheral blood mononuclear cells (PBMCs), taken when the disease was refractory, from a patient treated with antithyroid drugs. This TCR came from a female donor with Graves disease. In DNA form, the CDR3 reads TGTGCCGGCAGCCTCCTCCGGGACAGCCAAACTAATTCACCCCTCCACTTT. This gives the protein CAGSLLRDSQTNSPLHF.